These 9 T cell receptor beta chains were all obtained from the same sample, sequenced in a study of blood T cells in healthy people across ages. For the second PCR, which ran for 7 to 11 cycles, a sample-barcoded 5' primer and a J-beta primer mix were used. TCRdb re-called the 5' RACE reads with MiXCR, one entry per CDR3 protein. The data contain around 700,000 distinct CDR3 sequences, 25% of them seen just once; the ten biggest clones take up under 10%. In addition, the sample was reused for a study of T cells of mothers and their children.

The material sequenced was blood. The receptor source for this set is a boy aged 10-17 years in good health.

This chain connects TRBV12-3 or TRBV12-4 to TRBJ1-1; D is unclear. V was trimmed by 6 bases and J by 4 bases, leaving 12 bases between them. This CDR3 comprises 13 residues. The CDR3 spells CASSLDSSTEAFF. DNA for the CDR3: TGTGCCAGCAGCCTGGACTCCTCCACTGAAGCTTTCTTT.

This clonotype was recorded a few times. This rearrangement joins TRBV6-2 or TRBV6-3 to TRBJ2-7; D uncertain. The germline V and J ends were trimmed by 7 bases and 2 bases, with 15 bases remaining between them. CDR1 and CDR2 (germline): MNHEY, SVGEGT. This CDR3 spans 14 amino acids. Here the CDR3 reads CASKYRAETYEQYF. The CDR3 coding sequence is TGTGCCAGCAAGTATCGGGCAGAGACCTACGAGCAGTACTTC.

This clonotype was seen more than once but under ten times. The chain carries TRBV20-1 and TRBJ2-3; no firm D call. CDR3 length: 14 residues. Germline V gives CDR1 DFQATT, CDR2 SNEGSKA (reference sequence). Trimming pared 1 base from V and 2 bases from J, leaving 10 bases between. The CDR3 is CSARGPYFTDTQYF. The CDR3 nucleotides read TGCAGTGCTAGAGGACCGTATTTCACAGATACGCAGTATTTT.

The rearrangement uses TRBV21-1 and TRBJ2-6. TRBV21-1 is tagged as a pseudogene. This CDR3 region has 15 residues. Written as DNA, the CDR3 is TGTGCCAGCAGGCTTGAAGGGTCTGGGGCCAACGTCCTGACTTTC. This gives the protein CASRLEGSGANVLTF.

The chain combines TRBV7-8 with TRBJ2-6; D perhaps matches TRBD2 (5 bases). The CDR3 contains 16 residues. V was trimmed by 1 base and J by 2 bases, leaving 9 bases between them. Germline V gives CDR1 SGHVS, CDR2 FQNEAQ. The CDR3 reads CASSLGRRTGANVLTF. The CDR3 region has the DNA TGTGCCAGCAGCTTAGGGAGGAGAACTGGGGCCAACGTCCTGACTTTC.

The sample holds a few counts of this clonotype. The rearrangement joins TRBV7-9 to TRBJ2-2; tentatively, D is TRBD1 or TRBD2 (5 bases each). V dropped 0 bases and J dropped 1 base, with 12 bases sitting between them. The CDR3 has 17 residues. Germline V gene lookup returns CDR1 SEHNR and CDR2 FQNEAQ (reference sequence). For the CDR3, the DNA is TGTGCCAGCAGCTTAGCCCCCGGGACGTTGAACACCGGGGAGCTGTTTTTT. Encoded protein: CASSLAPGTLNTGELFF.

This clonotype has only a few counts. This chain connects TRBV5-1 to TRBJ1-4; maybe TRBD1 (6 bases). The V and J ends lost 2 bases and 4 bases respectively, with 12 bases between them. Germline CDR1 and CDR2: SGHRS and YFSETQ. This CDR3 spans 15 amino acids. As DNA, the CDR3 is TGCGCCAGCAGCTTCCAGGGGTTCAATAATGAAAAACTGTTTTTT. Its translation is CASSFQGFNNEKLFF. The full variable domain, its missing parts supplied by reference TRBV5-1 and TRBJ1-4, is KAGVTQTPRYLIKTRGQQVTLSCSPISGHRSVSWYQQTPGQGLQFLFEYFSETQRNKGNFPGRFSGRQFSNSRSEMNVSTLELGDSALYLCASSFQGFNNEKLFFGSGTQLSVL.

This clonotype was seen a few times. The chain employs TRBV7-9 and TRBJ2-4; 7 nucleotides match TRBD2. There are 15 residues in the CDR3. V gave up 5 bases and J gave up 3 bases; unmatched junction bases: 7. The V gene's germline CDR1 is SEHNR and CDR2 FQNEAQ (reference sequence). CDR3 in DNA: TGTGCCAGCAGCCAGCTAGCGGCGATCAAAAACATTCAGTACTTC. This encodes CASSQLAAIKNIQYF.

This chain uses TRBV5-1 with TRBJ2-5; D not certain. V was clipped by 5 bases and J by 1 base, with 9 bases between them. The CDR3 totals 13 residues. CDR1 and CDR2 (germline): SGHRS, YFSETQ. DNA for the CDR3: TGCGCCAGCAGACAGCCACCCCAAGAGACCCAGTACTTC. Translation gives CASRQPPQETQYF.